Presented here are 28 T cell receptor beta chains from one specimen sequenced in a study of T cells in women clearing cervical HPV infection. Libraries were prepared by immunoSEQ multiplex PCR; TCRdb keeps only in-frame clonotypes and omits some of them. This listing includes some 40,000 clones. Sequenced: blood buffy coat. The source of these receptors is a woman between 18 and 70 years old with a cervical HPV16 infection that either progressed to CIN3+ or cleared (not recorded which).

In regard to this clone: The CDR3 is cut off 3 residues early in the read; its end comes from the germline J gene. The chain employs TRBV2 and TRBJ2-7; 10 nucleotides match TRBD1. V trimming: 6 bases; J trimming: 6 bases; junction bases outside the gene matches: 14. The CDR3 spans 16 residues. CDR1 SNHLY and CDR2 FYNNEI come from the germline V gene. The CDR3 sequence: CASRPGQGLGGREQYF. The CDR3 bases that were read are TGTGCCAGCAGGCCGGGACAGGGGCTAGGGGGGCGCGAG.

Concerning this clone itself: The CDR3 extends 3 residues past the end of the read, so its final part is completed from the germline J gene. The chain uses TRBV10-1 and TRBJ2-3, with 7 bases lining up with TRBD1. V trimming: 0 bases; J trimming: 2 bases; junction bases outside the gene matches: 5. This CDR3 region has 16 residues. Germline CDR1 WNHNN, CDR2 SYGVQD (reference sequence). This chain's CDR3 is CASSESGTASTDTQYF. Partial CDR3 DNA: TGCGCCAGCAGTGAGTCGGGGACAGCATCCACAGATACG.

As regards this clone: Read coverage stops 3 residues before the CDR3 terminus; the germline J gene supplies the remainder. This chain connects TRBV7-3 to TRBJ1-1; 7 positions match TRBD1. The CDR3 runs 12 residues. The V gene's germline CDR1 is SGHTA and CDR2 FQGTGA. Incomplete CDR3 DNA: TGTGCCAGCAGCTCCGAGGGGGCTGGA. Its translation is CASSSEGAG. The whole CDR3 sequence is CASSSEGAGAFF. The full variable domain, completed using reference TRBV7-3 and TRBJ1-1, is GAGVSQTPSNKVTEKGKYVELRCDPISGHTALYWYRQSLGQGPEFLIYFQGTGAADDSGLPNDRFFAVRPEGSVSTLKIQRTERGDSAVYLCASSSEGAGAFFGQGTRLTVV.

Of note for this clone: This sample also contains other DNA sequences that code for the same CDR3. CDR3 residues: CASSLTGQRTDTQYF. CDR3 DNA, as far as it was read: TGTGCCAGCAGCTTGACGGGTCAGCGCACAGATACG. The V call is TRBV7-2, the J call TRBJ2-3, with D uncertain. Read sequence stops 3 residues before the CDR3 end, and the germline J gene provides the missing end. The V and J ends lost 3 bases and 1 base respectively, with 11 bases between them. This CDR3 contains 15 residues. Germline CDR1 and CDR2: SGHTA and FQGNSA.

With regard to this clone: From the germline J gene comes the end of the CDR3, since the read stops 3 residues before it. The V and J genes are TRBV20-1 and TRBJ2-1; 12 bases are a match to TRBD2. The length of the CDR3 is 18 residues. V was pared by 3 bases and J by 6 bases, with 15 bases of the junction left unmatched. Germline V lookup: CDR1 DFQATT, CDR2 SNEGSKA (reference sequence). The sequenced CDR3 bases are TGCAGTGCTAGTTTAGGACAGTTGGGACTAGCGGGTTTCAATGAG. Protein product: CSASLGQLGLAGFNE. The full CDR3 is CSASLGQLGLAGFNEQFF.

Points on this clone: The CDR3 extends 3 residues past the end of the read, so its final part is completed from the germline J gene. The chain carries TRBV19 and TRBJ1-2, with a weak D call TRBD1 (5 bases). The CDR3 is made up of 13 amino acids. Germline CDR1 is LNHDA and CDR2 is SQIVND (reference sequence). Trimming cost V 3 bases and J 6 bases, with 11 bases left between them. The CDR3 loop reads CASSIGPGHGYTF. The sequenced CDR3 bases are TGTGCCAGTAGTATCGGGCCAGGGCATGGC. Supplemented by reference TRBV19 and TRBJ1-2, the full variable domain reads DGGITQSPKYLFRKEGQNVTLSCEQNLNHDAMYWYRQDPGQGLRLIYYSQIVNDFQKGDIAEGYSVSREKKESFPLTVTSAQKNPTAFYLCASSIGPGHGYTFGSGTRLTVV.

With respect to this clone: At one boundary the junction diverges from the germline segment, which might be a read error. The CDR3 goes on 3 residues after the read ends, and that part is filled in from the germline J gene. V usage is TRBV7-9 and J usage is TRBJ1-3; D gene unclear. Per the germline V gene, CDR1 is SEHNR and CDR2 is FQNEAQ (reference sequence). This CDR3 contains 11 residues. CDR3 protein: CSSSLRHTIYF. CDR3 DNA (partial): TGTTCCAGCAGCCTGAGGCACACC.

Concerning this clone: From the germline J gene comes the end of the CDR3, since the read stops 3 residues before it. This chain links TRBV20-1 with TRBJ1-2; 8 bases map to TRBD1. This CDR3 contains 13 residues. Germline V gene lookup returns CDR1 DFQATT and CDR2 SNEGSKA (reference sequence). The CDR3: CSAGGQDPRGYTF. The sequenced part of the CDR3 DNA is TGCAGTGCTGGGGGACAGGACCCTAGGGGC.

Note on this clone: Sequencing ends 3 residues short of the CDR3 end; the germline J gene provides the rest. This sequence joins TRBV5-1 and TRBJ2-5; 10 positions agree with TRBD2. CDR1 is SGHRS, CDR2 YFSETQ, per germline. V lost 4 bases and J lost 5; bases outside the gene matches: 11. The CDR3 consists of 16 residues. CDR3 in amino acids: CASSVLVAGGYETQYF. The sequenced CDR3 bases are TGCGCCAGCAGCGTCCTCGTAGCGGGGGGCTATGAGACC.

Frequency places this clone as medium-sized (0.01 to 0.1%). The sequenced part of the CDR3 DNA is TGTGCCAGCAGCCGGAGGGACAGGGGTTCCTACGAG. Translated: CASSRRDRGSYE. The entire CDR3 sequence reads CASSRRDRGSYEQYF. The gene calls are TRBV5-4 and TRBJ2-7, with TRBD1 matching over 10 bases. The CDR3 is cut off 3 residues early in the read; its end comes from the germline J gene. The ends lost 4 bases at V and 1 base at J; junction bases unmatched: 5. The CDR3 covers 15 residues. CDR1 is SGHNT, CDR2 YYREEE, per germline (reference sequence).

As regards this clone: The read gets to within 3 residues of the CDR3 end, and the germline J gene fills in the rest. The rearrangement links TRBV7-9 to TRBJ1-2; D unresolved. CDR3 size: 12 residues. CDR1 and CDR2 from the germline V gene are SEHNR and FQNEAQ (reference sequence). The CDR3 protein is CASSLDQNDYTF. CDR3 DNA (partial): TGTGCCAGCAGCTTAGATCAGAATGAC.

For this clone: The sequenced fragment ends 3 residues before the CDR3 boundary, so the rest is inferred from the germline J gene. The rearrangement joins TRBV20-1 to TRBJ1-6; 8 bases match TRBD1. The V gene's germline CDR1 is DFQATT and CDR2 SNEGSKA (reference sequence). V trimming: 4 bases; J trimming: 7 bases; junction bases outside the gene matches: 3. The CDR3 runs to 13 residues. The CDR3 bases that were read are TGCAGTGCTAAGGGACAGGCCAATTCACCC. Translation: CSAKGQANSP. Given in full, the CDR3 is CSAKGQANSPLHF.

Points on this clone: The sequence runs out 3 residues before the end of the CDR3; the remainder is reconstructed from the germline J gene. V gene TRBV7-3 combines with J gene TRBJ2-2; D not resolved. Trimming stripped 5 bases from V and 0 bases from J, with 10 bases between. The germline gives CDR1 SGHTA, CDR2 FQGTGA. The length of the CDR3 is 15 residues. The sequenced part of the CDR3 DNA is TGTGCCAGCAGCCCCCAAAAATCGAACACCGGGGAG. It translates to CASSPQKSNTGE. In full, the CDR3 is CASSPQKSNTGELFF.

As concerns this clone: Read data end 3 residues before the CDR3 end; the end is taken from the germline J gene. The V call is TRBV6-2 or TRBV6-3, the J call TRBJ1-2, with D hard to call. CDR1 is MNHEY and CDR2 is SVGEGT in the germline V gene. The CDR3 is 16 residues long. The chain's CDR3 is CASSSLGGRAKNIYTF. CDR3 DNA, as far as it was read: TGTGCCAGCAGTTCCCTTGGCGGGAGAGCCAAAAACATC.

Points on this clone: Read sequence stops 3 residues before the CDR3 end, and the germline J gene provides the missing end. V and J are TRBV20-1 and TRBJ2-3; 7 bases fit TRBD2. V shed 0 bases and J 4 bases; nucleotides not matched to a gene: 7. Germline V CDR1 and CDR2: DFQATT, SNEGSKA (reference sequence). CDR3 length equals 15 residues. Incomplete CDR3 DNA: TGCAGTGCTAGAGACGGCGGGAGAGGCGCAGATACG. This sequence encodes CSARDGGRGADT. The entire CDR3 reads CSARDGGRGADTQYF.

As for this clone: The CDR3 is cut off 3 residues early in the read; its end comes from the germline J gene. The chain uses TRBV5-4 and TRBJ2-1; 7 nucleotides match TRBD2. Germline values: CDR1 SGHNT, CDR2 YYREEE (reference sequence). The CDR3 loop spans 14 amino acids. The trim removed 3 bases at V and 8 bases at J, leaving 8 bases unmatched. CDR3 loop: CASSSRTSEDEQFF. The part of the CDR3 DNA that was read is TGTGCCAGCAGCTCCCGGACTAGTGAGGATGAG.

With respect to this clone: The read finishes 3 residues shy of the CDR3 end, and the germline J gene is used to complete it. V gene TRBV28 combines with J gene TRBJ2-1; D is possibly TRBD1 (6 bases). CDR3 size: 17 residues. V lost 10 bases and J 7 bases, leaving 29 bases between the germline ends. CDR1 is MDHEN, CDR2 SYDVKM, per germline. Partial CDR3 DNA: TGTGCCACCCATCTCGCCCCCAGGGGCGCGATTTTGAATGAG. The encoded protein is CATHLAPRGAILNE. The entire CDR3 sequence reads CATHLAPRGAILNEQFF.

The sequenced part of the CDR3 DNA is TGTGCCAGCAGTGATTGGGCCTCACCGTATGGC. Translation: CASSDWASPYG. In full, the CDR3 reads CASSDWASPYGYTF. The chain uses TRBV6-4 and TRBJ1-2; no clear D gene. The CDR3 is cut off 3 residues early in the read; its end comes from the germline J gene. This CDR3 is 14 amino acids long. Germline assignment: CDR1 MRHNA and CDR2 SNTAGT. Trimming removed 3 bases at V and 5 bases at J, with 13 bases between.

With respect to this clone: The sequence runs out 3 residues before the end of the CDR3; the remainder is reconstructed from the germline J gene. The rearrangement uses TRBV18 and TRBJ2-7; no definite D call. The CDR3 extends over 14 amino acids. Germline-derived CDR1 and CDR2 are KGHSH and LQKENI. V lost 0 bases and J 3 bases, leaving 9 bases between the germline ends. The part of the CDR3 DNA that was read is TGTGCCAGCTCACCACCAGGGTCACTCTACGAG. Translated: CASSPPGSLYE. The CDR3, in full, reads CASSPPGSLYEQYF.

Concerning this clone itself: The missing CDR3 end, 3 residues past where the read stops, is filled in from the germline J gene. This same CDR3 is encoded by further DNA sequences in the sample. This rearrangement joins TRBV18 to TRBJ2-1; TRBD2 matches at 10 bases. J gave up 5 bases and V 5 bases, and 3 bases lay outside the gene matches. In germline, CDR1 is KGHSH, CDR2 LQKENI. This CDR3 is 14 amino acids long. The covered CDR3 bases are TGTGCCAGCTCATCAACTAGCGGGGACAATGAG. Residues: CASSSTSGDNE. The complete CDR3 reads CASSSTSGDNEQFF.

As regards this clone: The read terminates 3 residues ahead of where the CDR3 ends, so the germline J gene completes it. This chain joins TRBV19 and TRBJ1-2; 9 bases agree with TRBD1. Germline CDR1 is LNHDA and CDR2 is SQIVND (reference sequence). Trimming at V came to 5 bases and at J to 2 bases, leaving 6 bases not matched to a gene. This CDR3 spans 15 amino acids. The chain's CDR3 is CASSDRGASNYGYTF. Incomplete CDR3 DNA: TGTGCCAGTAGTGACAGGGGGGCGTCCAACTATGGC.

In the case of this clone: Read data end 3 residues before the CDR3 end; the end is taken from the germline J gene. The chain employs TRBV20-1 and TRBJ2-7, with 10 nucleotides matching TRBD2. The germline CDR1 and CDR2 sequences are DFQATT and SNEGSKA (reference sequence). V lost 6 bases, J lost 4 bases, and 9 bases stayed unmatched. The CDR3 has 14 residues. The CDR3 DNA, read in part, is TGCAGTGCCGCTGCTAGCGGGAGTAAGTACGAG. Protein: CSAAASGSKYE. In full, the CDR3 reads CSAAASGSKYEQYF.

About this clone: The read ends 3 residues shy of where the CDR3 ends; the end is completed using the germline J gene. This chain connects TRBV10-2 to TRBJ1-2; 11 nucleotides align to TRBD1. Trimming removed 0 bases from V and 5 bases from J; junction bases left unmatched: 5. The CDR3 is 16 amino acids. Per the germline V gene, CDR1 is WSHSY and CDR2 is SAAADI. The CDR3 DNA, read in part, is TGCGCCAGCAGTGAGTCGACTGGACAGGGGGCTTATGGC. Translated: CASSESTGQGAYG. The complete CDR3 reads CASSESTGQGAYGYTF.

As regards this clone: The read halts 3 residues ahead of the CDR3 end, with the missing end drawn from the germline J gene. This sample also contains other DNA sequences that code for the same CDR3. The rearrangement links TRBV20-1 to TRBJ2-3; TRBD2 agrees at 9 bases. The germline CDR1 and CDR2 sequences are DFQATT and SNEGSKA (reference sequence). This CDR3 spans 15 amino acids. Unmatched junction bases numbered 2, after V lost 1 base and J lost 0 bases. The sequenced part of the CDR3 DNA is TGCAGTGCTAGAGGGCGGGGGGGGAGCACAGATACG. Its translation: CSARGRGGSTDT. The complete CDR3 sequence is CSARGRGGSTDTQYF.

On this clone itself: Coverage ceases 3 residues before the CDR3 finishes, and the germline J gene fills in the end. The J gene is TRBJ1-2, the V gene TRBV6-1; perhaps TRBD1 as D (5 bases). Germline V CDR1 and CDR2: MNHNS, SASEGT. This CDR3 comprises 16 residues. CDR3 loop: CASSEKGNRGNFGYTF. The DNA read from the CDR3 is TGTGCCAGCAGTGAAAAGGGGAATAGGGGAAACTTCGGC.

Remarks on this clone: The read is 3 residues too short to cover the CDR3 end, so that end is filled in from the germline J gene. This rearrangement joins TRBV11-2 to TRBJ2-3; a weak D match, TRBD2 (5 bases). V lost 3 bases to trimming and J lost 7 bases, with 11 bases between them. The CDR3 sequence is 13 residues long. Germline CDR1 and CDR2: SGHAT and FQNNGV. The CDR3 reads CASSFDQRNTQYF. The CDR3 bases that were read are TGTGCCAGCAGCTTTGATCAGCGGAATACG.

With regard to this clone: The CDR3 end is not reached by the read, which stops 3 residues before it; the germline J gene fills it in. V usage is TRBV5-6 and J usage is TRBJ2-7; weak D call: TRBD1 (6 bases). Between the trimmed V and J ends, which lost 4 bases and 6 bases, there was a span of 20 bases. Germline V gene sequence: CDR1 SGHDT, CDR2 YYEEEE. The CDR3 covers 15 residues. CDR3 protein: CASSPVGAQGPEQYF. The part of the CDR3 DNA that was read is TGTGCCAGCAGCCCGGTGGGGGCGCAAGGGCCCGAG. The full variable domain, its missing parts supplied by reference TRBV5-6 and TRBJ2-7, is DAGVTQSPTHLIKTRGQQVTLRCSPKSGHDTVSWYQQALGQGPQFIFQYYEEEERQRGNFPDRFSGHQFPNYSSELNVNALLLGDSALYLCASSPVGAQGPEQYFGPGTRLTVT.

As for this clone: Read coverage stops 3 residues before the CDR3 terminus; the germline J gene supplies the remainder. The rearrangement joins TRBV7-9 to TRBJ2-2; 7 nucleotides line up with TRBD1. Germline-derived CDR1 and CDR2 are SEHNR and FQNEAQ (reference sequence). The CDR3 sequence is 15 residues long. J was trimmed by 5 bases and V by 6 bases; bases with no gene match: 9. Here the CDR3 reads CASRAGTAGTGELFF. The CDR3 bases that were read are TGTGCCAGCAGGGCCGGGACAGCTGGGACCGGGGAG.